The 13 T cell receptor beta chains presented below share a single source sample, sequenced in a study of blood T cell repertoires in COVID-19. Assay: immunoSEQ multiplex PCR; the TCRdb copy retains only in-frame clones and omits some. The table lists over 80,000 clones, around two thirds of them singletons. What was sequenced was peripheral blood. Source of these receptors: a man aged 65 to 79 with COVID-19, enrolled during active disease.

The chain carries TRBV7-2 and TRBJ2-1; 8 nucleotides agree with TRBD1. The germline V gene has CDR1 SGHTA and CDR2 FQGNSA. Trimming removed 4 bases from V and 6 bases from J; junction bases left unmatched: 5. There are 14 residues in the CDR3. In DNA form, the CDR3 reads TGTGCCAGCAGCTCGGGACAGGTGGGCAATGAGCAGTTCTTC. Translating gives CASSSGQVGNEQFF.

This clone was detected only once. The chain couples TRBV14 to TRBJ2-1; 8 nucleotides align to TRBD1. V was clipped by 1 base and J by 6 bases; unmatched bases: 14. CDR1 and CDR2 (germline): SGHDN, FVKESK. This CDR3 spans 18 amino acids. The CDR3 DNA reads TGTGCCAGCAGCCAAGGTTACAGTACAGGGGGTATGGGCAATGAGCAGTTCTTC. Translated: CASSQGYSTGGMGNEQFF. Looking up the rest from reference TRBV14 and TRBJ2-1 gives the full variable domain: EAGVTQFPSHSVIEKGQTVTLRCDPISGHDNLYWYRRVMGKEIKFLLHFVKESKQDESGMPNNRFLAERTGGTYSTLKVQPAELEDSGVYFCASSQGYSTGGMGNEQFFGPGTRLTVL.

The gene calls are TRBV5-1 and TRBJ2-5, with 11 bases lining up with TRBD2. The CDR3 is made up of 16 amino acids. Germline V gives CDR1 SGHRS, CDR2 YFSETQ. The J segment lost 0 bases and the V segment lost 5 bases, leaving 6 bases of the junction unmatched. The chain's CDR3 is CASRDRTSGYQETQYF. CDR3 coding DNA: TGCGCCAGCAGGGATAGGACTAGCGGGTACCAAGAGACCCAGTACTTC.

This chain uses TRBV6-6 with TRBJ1-2, with TRBD1 matching 9 bases. The CDR3 is 14 amino acids. V lost 7 bases and J lost 3; bases outside the gene matches: 6. Germline V gives CDR1 MNHNY, CDR2 SVGAGI (reference sequence). CDR3 protein: CASNDRGTDYGYTF. CDR3 coding DNA: TGTGCCAGCAACGACAGGGGGACAGACTATGGCTACACCTTC.

The chain is built from TRBV28 and TRBJ2-2; D possibly corresponds to TRBD2 (5 bases). There are 16 residues in the CDR3. Germline lookup yields CDR1 MDHEN and CDR2 SYDVKM. Between the trimmed V and J ends, which lost 7 bases and 4 bases, there was a span of 19 bases. For the CDR3, the DNA is TGTGCCAGCACCGCTGGTCACGGGATGATCACCGGGGAGCTGTTTTTT. Translation: CASTAGHGMITGELFF.

The CDR3, as DNA: TGTGCCAGCAGCCAAGCGGGGACAGGGGGTTCACCCCTCCACTTT. This sequence encodes CASSQAGTGGSPLHF. The chain is built from TRBV3-1 (or the pseudogene TRBV3-2) and TRBJ1-6, with 11 bases lining up with TRBD1. CDR1 is LGHDT, CDR2 YNNKEL, per germline (reference sequence). With V trimmed by 1 base and J by 9 bases, 2 bases remained unmatched. This CDR3 is built from 15 residues.

The rearrangement uses TRBV7-9 and TRBJ2-1; D gene unclear. The CDR3 length is 13 residues. Germline CDR1 and CDR2: SEHNR and FQNEAQ (reference sequence). V was clipped by 0 bases and J by 6 bases, with 6 bases between them. CDR3 sequence: CASSLAGGNEQFF. CDR3 nucleotides: TGTGCCAGCAGCTTAGCCGGCGGCAATGAGCAGTTCTTC.

The DNA of the CDR3 is TGCGCCAGCAGCCAAGTTGGTAGACAGGGGGGTCACACCGGGGAGCTGTTTTTT. Residues: CASSQVGRQGGHTGELFF. The chain is built from TRBV4-3 and TRBJ2-2; 9 bases match TRBD1. The V gene end was trimmed by 1 base and the J gene end by 3 bases; junction bases not matched to a gene: 9. The CDR3 has 18 amino acids. The V gene's germline CDR1 is LGHNA and CDR2 YSLEER.

This clone was recorded once. The V call is TRBV10-3, the J call TRBJ2-7; TRBD2 is a possible D gene (6 bases). V dropped 4 bases and J dropped 3 bases, with 19 bases sitting between them. The CDR3 is 16 residues long. Germline-derived CDR1 and CDR2 are ENHRY and SYGVKD. The CDR3 reads CAISGPPAGFDYEQYF. CDR3 DNA sequence: TGTGCCATCAGTGGCCCCCCTGCGGGATTTGACTACGAGCAGTACTTC.

The V call is TRBV5-1, the J call TRBJ2-1; 10 bases line up with TRBD2. The germline CDR1 and CDR2 sequences are SGHRS and YFSETQ. The CDR3 extends over 16 amino acids. The V segment lost 4 bases and the J segment 7 bases; nucleotides outside the gene matches: 11. The CDR3 DNA follows: TGCGCCAGCAGCCCCGAGGGAAGCGGGAGGGCGAATGAGCAGTTCTTC. Its protein product is CASSPEGSGRANEQFF.

The genes are TRBV5-1 and TRBJ1-5, with 11 bases aligning to TRBD1. There are 14 residues in the CDR3. V trimming: 4 bases; J trimming: 9 bases; junction bases outside the gene matches: 6. In germline, CDR1 is SGHRS, CDR2 YFSETQ. CDR3 nucleotides: TGCGCCAGCAGCCCCGGGACAGGGGGTATGCCCCAGCATTTT. Its protein product is CASSPGTGGMPQHF.

J is TRBJ2-3 and V is TRBV3-1 (or the pseudogene TRBV3-2), with TRBD2 matching over 9 bases. From germline, CDR1 is LGHDT and CDR2 YNNKEL (reference sequence). This CDR3 comprises 16 residues. The J segment lost 2 bases and the V segment lost 3 bases, leaving 6 bases of the junction unmatched. DNA of the CDR3: TGTGCCAGCAGCCAGCATGCGGGAGGGCTCACAGATACGCAGTATTTT. Translated: CASSQHAGGLTDTQYF.

The V gene is TRBV3-1 (or the pseudogene TRBV3-2), the J gene TRBJ2-7; D is possibly TRBD2 (6 bases). The V end lost 4 bases, the J end lost 2 bases, and 21 bases lay between the germline ends. This CDR3 region has 17 residues. Germline-derived CDR1 and CDR2 are LGHDT and YNNKEL (reference sequence). CDR3 bases: TGTGCCAGCAGCCCCCCCCCGGTTGAGGGAGGCGCCTACGAGCAGTACTTC. Its translation is CASSPPPVEGGAYEQYF.